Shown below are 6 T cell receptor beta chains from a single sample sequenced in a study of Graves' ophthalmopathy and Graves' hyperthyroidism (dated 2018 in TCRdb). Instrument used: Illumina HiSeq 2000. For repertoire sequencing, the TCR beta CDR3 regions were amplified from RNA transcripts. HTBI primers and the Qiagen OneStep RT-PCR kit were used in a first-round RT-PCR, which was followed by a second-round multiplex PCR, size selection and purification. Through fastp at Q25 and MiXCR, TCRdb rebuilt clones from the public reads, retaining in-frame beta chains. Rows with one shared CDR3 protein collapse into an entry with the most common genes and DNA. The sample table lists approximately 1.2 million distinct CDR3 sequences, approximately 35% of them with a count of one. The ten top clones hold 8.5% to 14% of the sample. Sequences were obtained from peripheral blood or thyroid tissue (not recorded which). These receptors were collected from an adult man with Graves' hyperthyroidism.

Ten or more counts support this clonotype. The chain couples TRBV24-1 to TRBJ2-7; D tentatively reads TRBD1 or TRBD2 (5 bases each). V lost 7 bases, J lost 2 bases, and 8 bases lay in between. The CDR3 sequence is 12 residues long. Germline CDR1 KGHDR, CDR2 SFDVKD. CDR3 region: CATRGPTYEQYF. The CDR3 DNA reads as TGTGCCACCAGGGGACCTACCTACGAGCAGTACTTC.

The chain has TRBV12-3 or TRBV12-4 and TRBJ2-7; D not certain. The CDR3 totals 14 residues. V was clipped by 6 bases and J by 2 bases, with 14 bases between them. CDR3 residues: CASSPPSRPYEQYF. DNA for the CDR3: TGTGCCAGCAGCCCCCCTTCCCGTCCCTACGAGCAGTACTTC.

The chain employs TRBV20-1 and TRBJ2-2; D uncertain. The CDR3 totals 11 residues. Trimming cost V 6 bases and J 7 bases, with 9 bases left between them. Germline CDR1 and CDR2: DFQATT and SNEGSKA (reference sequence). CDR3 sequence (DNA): TGCAGTGCCGATGATTTCGGGGAGCTGTTTTTT. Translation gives CSADDFGELFF.

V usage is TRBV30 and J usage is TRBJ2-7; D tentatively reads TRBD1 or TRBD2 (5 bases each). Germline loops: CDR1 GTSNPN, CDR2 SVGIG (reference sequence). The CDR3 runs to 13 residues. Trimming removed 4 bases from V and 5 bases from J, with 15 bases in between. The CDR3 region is CAWIHPGAHEQYF. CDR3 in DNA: TGTGCCTGGATCCACCCCGGGGCCCACGAGCAGTACTTC.

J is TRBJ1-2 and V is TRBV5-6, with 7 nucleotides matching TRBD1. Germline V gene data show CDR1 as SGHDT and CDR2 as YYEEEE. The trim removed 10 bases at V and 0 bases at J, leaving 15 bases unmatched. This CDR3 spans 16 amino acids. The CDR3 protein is CASKEPRDSANYGYTF. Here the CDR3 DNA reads TGTGCCTCCAAAGAACCCCGGGACAGCGCTAACTATGGCTACACCTTC.

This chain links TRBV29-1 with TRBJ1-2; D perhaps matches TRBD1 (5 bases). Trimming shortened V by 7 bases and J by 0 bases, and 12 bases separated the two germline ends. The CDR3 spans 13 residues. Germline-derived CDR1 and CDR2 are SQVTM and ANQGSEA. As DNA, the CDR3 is TGCAGCGCTGAGGGGTTAGCTAACTATGGCTACACCTTC. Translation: CSAEGLANYGYTF.